This TCR beta chain was identified during a study of T-cell reconstitution after alpha-beta-depleted transplantation in children (dated by TCRdb to the mid-2010s). Notes on the research overall: The study quantitatively tracked T-cell immune reconstitution after TCRalphabeta/CD19-depleted allogeneic hematopoietic cell transplantation in children using TCR repertoire profiling.

General conclusions and limits of the study: Hyperexpanded clone frequencies declined over subsequent months; after one year, T-cell counts and TCRbeta diversity were mostly attributed to newly produced T cells. The apparently early alphabetaT-cell count recovery about two months after transplant was reportedly dependent on only several hundred rapidly expanded clones derived from non-depleted graft cells. In some patients, high TCRbeta diversity at day 60 was attributed to recipient T cells and intrathymic progenitors that had survived conditioning.

In this sample, this clonotype turned up many times. Its recognized antigen is unknown. The input lacks base qualities; no much larger clone sits a single base away. What this sample's treatment or condition label stands for: allogeneic hematopoietic cell transplantation with graft depleted of TCRalphabeta T cells and CD19 B cells. TCRalphabeta/CD19-depleted allogeneic hematopoietic cell grafts were given to the transplant recipients, all of whom were children. Libraries were constructed by PCR. Sequencing was performed on an Illumina HiSeq 2500. TCR library preparation used molecular barcoding, with unique molecular identifiers applied to normalize quantification of the TCRbeta repertoire. TCRdb's own reprocessing of the public reads used fastp at Q25 and MiXCR and kept productive beta chains. Under each unique CDR3 protein, matching rows form one entry showing the most common genes and DNA. This sample gives about 340,000 distinct CDR3 sequences in total; roughly 15% of them show up just once. Approximately 44% of the sample comes from the top ten.

In the germline V gene, CDR1 corresponds to SQVTM and CDR2 to ANQGSEA. Counted from cysteine to phenylalanine, this CDR3 has 13 amino acids. The kept DNA is CDR3 alone, 39 bases in frame from the first base. V has 6 bases trimmed and J has 5 bases trimmed; junction bases matching no gene number 8. The sequencing here drew on PBMCs, mostly from graft donor cells, taken 360 days after TCRalphabeta/CD19-depleted stem cell transplant. The origin of this receptor is a male patient under 10 years old who had a stem cell transplant for acute lymphoblastic leukemia, so the T cells may come from the graft donor. Recombination connected TRBV29-1 to TRBJ2-7, with 9 middle bases fitting TRBD1. The CDR3 region reads CSVEGQGVNEQYF. The DNA reads as follows: TGCAGCGTGGAGGGACAGGGTGTGAACGAGCAGTACTTC.